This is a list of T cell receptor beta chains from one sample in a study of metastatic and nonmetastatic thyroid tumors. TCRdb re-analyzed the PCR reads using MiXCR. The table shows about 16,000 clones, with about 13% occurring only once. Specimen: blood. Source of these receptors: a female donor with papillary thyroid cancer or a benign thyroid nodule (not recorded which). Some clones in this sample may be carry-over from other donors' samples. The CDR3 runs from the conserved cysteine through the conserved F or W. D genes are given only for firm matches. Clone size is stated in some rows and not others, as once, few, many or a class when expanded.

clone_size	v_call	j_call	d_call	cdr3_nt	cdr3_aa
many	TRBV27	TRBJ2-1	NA	TGTGCCAGCAGTTTCTCGAACAATGAGCAGTTCTTC	CASSFSNNEQFF
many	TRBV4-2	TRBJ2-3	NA	TGTGCCAGCAGCCAAGATAAGCTAGCATACGATACGCAGTATTTT	CASSQDKLAYDTQYF
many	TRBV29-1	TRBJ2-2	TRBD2	TGCAGCGTTGCGGGGGGGAACACCGGGGAGCTGTTTTTT	CSVAGGNTGELFF
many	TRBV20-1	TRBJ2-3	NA	TGCAGTGCGCACGAGGGGGGCCGCGCAGATACGCAGTATTTT	CSAHEGGRADTQYF
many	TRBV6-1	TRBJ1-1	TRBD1	TGTGCCAGCTTTTATTCGACAGGGGTCGCTGAAGCTTTCTTT	CASFYSTGVAEAFF
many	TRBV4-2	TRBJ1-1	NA	TGTGCCGGGTTGCATTACGCTTTCTTT	CAGLHYAFF
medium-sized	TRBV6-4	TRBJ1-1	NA	TGTGCCAGCAGTGAAATACCGAACACTGAAGCTTTCTTT	CASSEIPNTEAFF
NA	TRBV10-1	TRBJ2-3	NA	TGCGCCAGCAGTGCCCTGGGGGCAGATACGCAGTATTTT	CASSALGADTQYF
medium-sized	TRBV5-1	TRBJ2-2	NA	TGCGCCAGCAGCGATTTACAGGGAGGTACCGGGGAGCTGTTTTTT	CASSDLQGGTGELFF
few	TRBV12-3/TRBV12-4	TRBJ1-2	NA	TGTGCCAGCAGCAAGAGTGAGGGTGGCTACACCTTC	CASSKSEGGYTF
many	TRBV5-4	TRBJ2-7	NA	TGTGCCAGCAGCTTTAGCGACTACGAGCAGTACTTC	CASSFSDYEQYF
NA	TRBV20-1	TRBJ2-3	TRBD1	TGCAGTGCTAACCTTACAGGGGACATCACAGATACGCAGTATTTT	CSANLTGDITDTQYF
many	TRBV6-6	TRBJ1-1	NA	TGTGCCAGCAGTTACTCAACTACGACCGGCACTGAAGCTTTCTTT	CASSYSTTTGTEAFF
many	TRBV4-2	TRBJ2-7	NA	TGTGCCAGCAGCCAAGAGGCTAGCGAGGGCTACGAGCAGTACTTC	CASSQEASEGYEQYF
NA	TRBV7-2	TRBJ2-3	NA	TGTGCCAGCAGCTTTAGCGGTGCCCGCACATATACGCAGTATTTT	CASSFSGARTYTQYF
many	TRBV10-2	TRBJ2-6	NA	TGCGCCAGCAGGTCAGGGCCCTCAGGGGCCAACGTCCTGACTTTC	CASRSGPSGANVLTF
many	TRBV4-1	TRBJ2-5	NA	TGCGCCAGCAGCCTGGGGTGGGACACGGAAGAGACCCAGTACTTC	CASSLGWDTEETQYF
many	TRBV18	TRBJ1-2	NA	TGTGCCAGCTCTCCCCGGGAAGCGGGGGGCTATGGCTACACCTTC	CASSPREAGGYGYTF
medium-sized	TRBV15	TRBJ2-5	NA	TGTGCCACCAGCAGAGATCAGGAGACCCAGTACTTC	CATSRDQETQYF
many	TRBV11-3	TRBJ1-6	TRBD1	TGTGCCAGCAGCTTAGTGGGACAGGGAGTTGTGTCCCATAATTCACCCCTCCACTTT	CASSLVGQGVVSHNSPLHF
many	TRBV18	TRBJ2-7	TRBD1	TGTGCCAGCTCACCAAGACAGGGGGCCTACGAGCAGTACTTC	CASSPRQGAYEQYF
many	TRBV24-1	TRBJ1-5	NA	TGTGCCACCAGTGATTCAAATCAGCCCCAGCATTTT	CATSDSNQPQHF
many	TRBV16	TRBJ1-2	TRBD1	TGTGCCAGCAGGGGGACAGGTCTCTATGGCTACACCTTC	CASRGTGLYGYTF
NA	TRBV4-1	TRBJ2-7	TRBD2	TGCGCCAGCAGCCTCGGGGGACTAGCGGGCCCTCCCTACGAGCAGTACTTC	CASSLGGLAGPPYEQYF
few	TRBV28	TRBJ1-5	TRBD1	TGTGCCAGCAGACACGACAGGGGGCCGAATCAGCCCCAGCATTTT	CASRHDRGPNQPQHF
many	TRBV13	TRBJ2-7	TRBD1	TGTGCCAGCATCAGATACGGGGACAGGGGGGATTACGAGCAGTACTTC	CASIRYGDRGDYEQYF
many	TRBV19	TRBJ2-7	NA	TGTGCCAGTAGTATTTTGGGGGGCAATATCTACGAGCAGTACTTC	CASSILGGNIYEQYF
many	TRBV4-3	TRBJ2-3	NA	TGCGCCAGCAGCCAAGGGACAGCCAGCACAGATACGCAGTATTTT	CASSQGTASTDTQYF
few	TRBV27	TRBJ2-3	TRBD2	TGTGCCAGCAGTTTAAGGTCTAGCGGGATCGGCACAGATACGCAGTATTTT	CASSLRSSGIGTDTQYF
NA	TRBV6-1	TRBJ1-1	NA	TGTGCCAGCCCCCCCAGGGTGGACACTGAAGCTTTCTTT	CASPPRVDTEAFF
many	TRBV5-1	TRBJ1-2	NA	TGCGCCAGCAGCTTGGGACCGGGACAATCCTATGGCTACACCTTC	CASSLGPGQSYGYTF
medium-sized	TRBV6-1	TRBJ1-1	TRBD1	TGTGCCAGCAGTTGGGGACAGGGTAATGGTGAAGCTTTCTTT	CASSWGQGNGEAFF
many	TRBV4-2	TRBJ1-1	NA	TGTGCCAGCAGCCAAGGCGACAAGAACACTGAAGCTTTCTTT	CASSQGDKNTEAFF
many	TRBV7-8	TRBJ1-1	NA	TGTGCCAGCAGCTTAGTCGCTGGGACCACTGAAGCTTTCTTT	CASSLVAGTTEAFF
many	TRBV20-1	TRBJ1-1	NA	TGCAGTGCTAGACTAAACCCCGAGACAGAGAGCGGGACTGAAGCTTTCTTT	CSARLNPETESGTEAFF
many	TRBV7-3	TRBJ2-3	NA	TGTGCCAGCAGCTACCGGGACCGAAACACAGATACGCAGTATTTT	CASSYRDRNTDTQYF
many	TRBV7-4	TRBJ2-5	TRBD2	TGTGCCAGCAGCTTAGATTGTGGGAGGGCGTTTTACTTCGAAGAGACCCAGTACTTC	CASSLDCGRAFYFEETQYF
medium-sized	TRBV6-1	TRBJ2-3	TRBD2	TGTGCCAGCATGAGCGGGAGGACAGATACGCAGTATTTT	CASMSGRTDTQYF
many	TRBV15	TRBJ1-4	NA	TGTGCCACCAGCACAACTAATGAAAAACTGTTTTTT	CATSTTNEKLFF
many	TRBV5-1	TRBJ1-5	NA	TGCGCCAGCAGCTTGAGCCCTCATCAGCCCCAGCATTTT	CASSLSPHQPQHF
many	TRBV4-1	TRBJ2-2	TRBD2	TGCGCCAGCAGTCTGGGACTAGCGGCCACCGGGGAGCTGTTTTTT	CASSLGLAATGELFF
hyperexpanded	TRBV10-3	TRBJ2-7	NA	TGTGCCACACAGAGGGCCCCTTCCTACGAGCAGTACTTC	CATQRAPSYEQYF
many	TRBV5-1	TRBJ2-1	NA	TGCGCCAGCAGCTTGCAGGGGAGGTTCAATGAGCAGTTCTTC	CASSLQGRFNEQFF
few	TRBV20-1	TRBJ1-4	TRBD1	TGCAGTTCCCCTAGGGGAGGGGGCGGTCGCATGGACGAAAAACTGTTTTTT	CSSPRGGGGRMDEKLFF
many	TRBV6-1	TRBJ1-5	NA	TGTGCCAGCAGTGAGATGGGGGCCCTTAGCAATCAGCCCCAGCATTTT	CASSEMGALSNQPQHF
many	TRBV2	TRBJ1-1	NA	TGTGCCAGCAGTGAGCCGCGAGGGCCCACTGAAGCTTTCTTT	CASSEPRGPTEAFF
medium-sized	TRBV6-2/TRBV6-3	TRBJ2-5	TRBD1	TGTGCCAGCAGTCAAGGGGCCCGGGCAGGGGGAGAGACCCAGTACTTC	CASSQGARAGGETQYF
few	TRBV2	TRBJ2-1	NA	TGTGCCAGCAGTGAAGGGGGGAGGCGGGCCTACAATGAGCAGTTCTTC	CASSEGGRRAYNEQFF
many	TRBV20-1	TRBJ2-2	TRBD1	TGCAGTGCTGTTACAGGGGCCCCTAAGGCCGGGGAGCTGTTTTTT	CSAVTGAPKAGELFF
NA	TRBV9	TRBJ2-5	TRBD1	TGTGCCAGCAGCGTTACGACAGGGGCATGGGAGACCCAGTACTTC	CASSVTTGAWETQYF